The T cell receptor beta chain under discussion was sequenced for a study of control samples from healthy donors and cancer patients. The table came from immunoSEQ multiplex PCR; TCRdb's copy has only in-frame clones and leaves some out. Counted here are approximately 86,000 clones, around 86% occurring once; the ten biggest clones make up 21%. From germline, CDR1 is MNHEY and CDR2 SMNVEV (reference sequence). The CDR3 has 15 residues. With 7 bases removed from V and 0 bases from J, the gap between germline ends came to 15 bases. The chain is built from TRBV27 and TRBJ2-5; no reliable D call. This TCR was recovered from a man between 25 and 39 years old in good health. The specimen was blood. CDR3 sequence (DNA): TGTGCCAGCATCATCATGACTGGAAACCAAGAGACCCAGTACTTC. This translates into CASIIMTGNQETQYF.